Listed below are T cell receptor beta chains from one sample, sequenced in a study of OX40 agonist ivuxolimab in advanced cancers. Sequencing used immunoSEQ multiplex PCR; TCRdb keeps in-frame clones, though not all of them. The sample records 40,000 to 45,000 clones, 70% to 90% being singletons. Material: CD4+ or CD8+ T cells sorted from blood, obtained in a trial of the OX40 agonist ivuxolimab. Source of these receptors: an adult with an advanced solid tumor such as melanoma, head and neck, liver or kidney cancer. Each CDR3 is given with its conserved first and last residue. A D gene is named only where the DNA matches it firmly. Clone size is given for some rows only: seen once, a few or many times, or a class if the clone is expanded.

cdr3_length j_call d_call v_call clone_size cdr3_aa cdr3_nt
19 TRBJ2-1 TRBD1 TRBV29-1 - CSVDLGRGLSASSYNEQFF TGCAGCGTTGATTTGGGCAGGGGGTTAAGCGCGAGCTCCTACAATGAGCAGTTCTTC
14 TRBJ1-2 - TRBV5-1 - CASSLEDPNYGYTF TGCGCCAGCAGCTTGGAGGACCCGAACTATGGCTACACCTTC
16 TRBJ1-5 TRBD1 TRBV19 - CASSIVGGQANQPQHF TGTGCCAGTAGTATAGTAGGAGGACAGGCCAATCAGCCCCAGCATTTT
11 TRBJ2-7 - TRBV7-2 few CASSPVYEQYF TGTGCCAGCAGCCCAGTCTACGAGCAGTACTTC
14 TRBJ1-3 - TRBV5-1 - CASSWGLQGNTIYF TGCGCCAGCAGCTGGGGGTTACAGGGAAACACCATATATTTT
18 TRBJ2-6 TRBD2 TRBV5-1 once CASSFWTSGSTGANVLTF TGCGCCAGCAGCTTTTGGACTAGCGGGAGTACAGGGGCCAACGTCCTGACTTTC
12 TRBJ2-7 TRBD2 TRBV18 once CASSPGGGEQYF TGTGCCAGCTCACCCGGCGGGGGAGAGCAGTACTTC
16 TRBJ2-7 TRBD2 TRBV27 - CASSLTSGRYVYEQYF TGTGCCAGCAGTTTAACTAGCGGGAGGTACGTCTACGAGCAGTACTTC
11 TRBJ1-2 - TRBV28 - CASVRGYGYTF TGTGCCAGCGTTAGGGGCTATGGCTACACCTTC
14 TRBJ2-5 - TRBV6-6 - CASSYDTGRETQYF TGTGCCAGCAGTTACGATACTGGCAGAGAGACCCAGTACTTC
13 TRBJ2-1 - TRBV11-2 - CASSPLGYNEQFF TGTGCCAGCAGCCCCCTGGGGTACAATGAGCAGTTCTTC
15 TRBJ2-2 TRBD1 TRBV7-2 - CASSPQGARTGELFF TGTGCCAGCAGCCCGCAGGGGGCACGGACCGGGGAGCTGTTTTTT
15 TRBJ2-1 TRBD1 TRBV10-3 - CAISSRDRGNNEQFF TGTGCCATCAGTTCCCGGGACAGGGGGAACAATGAGCAGTTCTTC
14 TRBJ2-1 - TRBV11-2 - CASSFRGPYNEQFF TGTGCCAGCAGTTTCAGGGGACCCTACAATGAGCAGTTCTTC
17 TRBJ1-4 - TRBV7-2 - CASSLRPGQLGNEKLFF TGTGCCAGCAGCTTACGCCCTGGGCAGTTGGGTAATGAAAAACTGTTTTTT
14 TRBJ2-5 TRBD2 TRBV2 once CASSGAGIQETQYF TGTGCCAGCAGTGGAGCGGGAATCCAAGAGACCCAGTACTTC